This T cell receptor beta chain was profiled in a study of cytotoxic CD8 clonotypes in ibrutinib-treated CLL. The data were produced by immunoSEQ multiplex PCR, yet TCRdb's version contains in-frame clones alone and is incomplete. Counted here are about 74,000 clones, approximately 80% occurring once; the ten biggest clones make up 7.5% to 8%. V dropped 4 bases and J dropped 3 bases, with 14 bases sitting between them. Germline assignment: CDR1 SGDLS and CDR2 YYNGEE. The CDR3 totals 15 residues. Specimen: PBMCs, collected at disease progression, from a patient treated with ibrutinib. This receptor was taken from a human donor with chronic lymphocytic leukemia. The V and J genes are TRBV9 and TRBJ1-5; TRBD1 might be the D (6 bases). This CDR3 reads CASSLTGFDNQPQHF. CDR3 in DNA: TGTGCCAGCAGCCTTACAGGGTTCGACAATCAGCCCCAGCATTTT.